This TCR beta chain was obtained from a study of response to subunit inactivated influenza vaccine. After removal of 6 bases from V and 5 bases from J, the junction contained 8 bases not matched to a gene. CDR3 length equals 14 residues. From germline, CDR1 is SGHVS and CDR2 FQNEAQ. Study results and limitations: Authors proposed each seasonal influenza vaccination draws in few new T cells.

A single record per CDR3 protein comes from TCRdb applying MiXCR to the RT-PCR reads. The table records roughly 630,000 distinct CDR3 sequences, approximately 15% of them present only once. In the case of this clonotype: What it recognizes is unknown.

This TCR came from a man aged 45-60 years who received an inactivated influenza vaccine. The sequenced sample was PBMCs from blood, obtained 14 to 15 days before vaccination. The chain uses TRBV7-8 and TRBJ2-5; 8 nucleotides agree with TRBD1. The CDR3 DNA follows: TGTGCCAGCAGGCCTGACAGGGGATGGGAGACCCAGTACTTC. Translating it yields CASRPDRGWETQYF.